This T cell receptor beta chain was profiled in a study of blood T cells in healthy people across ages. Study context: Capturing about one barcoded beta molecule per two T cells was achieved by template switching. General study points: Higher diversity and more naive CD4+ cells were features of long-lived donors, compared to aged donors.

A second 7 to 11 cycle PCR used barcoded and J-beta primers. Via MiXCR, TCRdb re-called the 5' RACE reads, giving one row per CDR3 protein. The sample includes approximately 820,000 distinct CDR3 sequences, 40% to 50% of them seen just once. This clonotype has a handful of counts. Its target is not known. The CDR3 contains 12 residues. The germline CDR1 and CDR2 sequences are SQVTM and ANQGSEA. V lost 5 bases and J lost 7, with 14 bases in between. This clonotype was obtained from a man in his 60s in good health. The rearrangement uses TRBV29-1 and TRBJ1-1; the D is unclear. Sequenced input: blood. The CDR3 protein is CSVTSTGIEAFF. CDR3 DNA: TGCAGCGTTACTAGCACCGGGATTGAAGCTTTCTTT.